The T cell receptor beta chain under discussion was sequenced for a study of radiotherapy plus CTLA-4 blockade in lung cancer. Whole-study results and caveats: Dynamics of early blood T cell clones, together with interferon-beta, were reportedly the best predictors of response.

On this clone itself: Its target is not known.

The CDR3 runs 13 residues. V lost 1 base to trimming and J lost 5 bases, with 8 bases between them. The germline V gene has CDR1 SGHAT and CDR2 FQDESV (reference sequence). TCRdb's table, derived via immunoSEQ multiplex PCR, lists solely in-frame clones and lacks some. The data contain over 15,000 clones, approximately 85% of them singletons. The TCR was taken from a human donor with non-small cell lung cancer whose response to radiotherapy plus ipilimumab could not be evaluated. This sample comprised peripheral blood, obtained from a patient treated with radiotherapy plus ipilimumab. The V and J genes are TRBV11-1 and TRBJ2-5, with D perhaps matching TRBD2 (5 bases). CDR3 region: CASSLGGRETQYF. CDR3 sequence (DNA): TGTGCCAGCAGCTTAGGCGGGCGTGAGACCCAGTACTTC. The complete variable domain, with remaining parts taken from reference TRBV11-1 and TRBJ2-5, reads EAEVAQSPRYKITEKSQAVAFWCDPISGHATLYWYRQILGQGPELLVQFQDESVVDDSQLPKDRFSAERLKGVDSTLKIQPAELGDSAMYLCASSLGGRETQYFGPGTRLLVL.